These 6 T cell receptor beta chains originate from one sample sequenced in a study of T cell changes during pregnancy in multiple sclerosis. The repertoire was sequenced with immunoSEQ multiplex PCR; TCRdb's copy has only in-frame clones and lacks some. The data contain under 45,000 clones, around 91% of them singletons. The sample here was CD4+ T cells from peripheral blood mononuclear cells, taken in the second trimester of pregnancy. The receptors derive from a female donor in good health, enrolled as a control in a pregnancy study.

The J gene is TRBJ2-3, the V gene TRBV11-3, with D maybe TRBD2 (6 bases). V lost 4 bases and J 5 bases, leaving 13 bases between the germline ends. Germline assignment: CDR1 SGHNT and CDR2 YENEEA. The CDR3 spans 14 residues. The CDR3 region is CASSSRGVGDTQYF. CDR3 in DNA: TGTGCCAGCAGCTCGCGCGGGGTGGGAGATACGCAGTATTTT. Full variable domain (rest looked up from reference TRBV11-3 and TRBJ2-3): EAGVVQSPRYKIIEKKQPVAFWCNPISGHNTLYWYLQNLGQGPELLIRYENEEAVDDSQLPKDRFSAERLKGVDSTLKIQPAELGDSAVYLCASSSRGVGDTQYFGPGTRLTVL.

V and J are TRBV6-6 and TRBJ1-5; a weak D match, TRBD1 (6 bases). Per the germline V gene, CDR1 is MNHNY and CDR2 is SVGAGI (reference sequence). CDR3 length equals 16 residues. The V end was cut by 6 bases, the J end by 2 bases, with 17 bases between. CDR3 residues: CASSPVGASGNQPQHF. CDR3 DNA: TGTGCCAGCAGCCCTGTGGGGGCTTCAGGCAATCAGCCCCAGCATTTT.

This clone was observed a single time. The chain links TRBV7-9 to TRBJ2-1; 7 bases agree with TRBD2. Germline CDR1 and CDR2: SEHNR and FQNEAQ (reference sequence). The CDR3 is 15 amino acids. Germline trimming cut 5 bases from V and 0 bases from J; bases unmatched to any gene: 4. CDR3 region: CASSPTSVSYNEQFF. Here the CDR3 DNA reads TGTGCCAGCAGCCCCACTAGCGTCTCCTACAATGAGCAGTTCTTC.

In this sample, this clone turned up a few times. The chain combines TRBV2 with TRBJ1-4; a possible D gene is TRBD1 (6 bases). Germline CDR1 and CDR2: SNHLY and FYNNEI. Trimming took 8 bases from V and 8 from J, leaving 12 bases between them. The CDR3 loop spans 12 amino acids. The CDR3 sequence is CASGTNNEKLFF. CDR3 DNA sequence: TGTGCCAGCGGGACAAACAACGAAAAACTGTTTTTT.

The chain carries TRBV6-5 and TRBJ2-7, with D perhaps TRBD1 (6 bases). V was clipped by 5 bases and J by 6 bases, with 17 bases between them. CDR3 length: 14 residues. CDR1 and CDR2 from the germline V gene are MNHEY and SVGAGI. CDR3 coding DNA: TGTGCCAGCAGTCCTCGCACAGGGTTAAGCGAGCAGTACTTC. It translates to CASSPRTGLSEQYF.

The chain couples TRBV5-6 to TRBJ2-2, with 10 bases lining up with TRBD1. The junction had 6 bases not matched to a gene; V was cut back by 3 bases and J by 7 bases. This CDR3 has 15 residues. Per the germline V gene, CDR1 is SGHDT and CDR2 is YYEEEE. The chain's CDR3 is CASSYRQGAVGELFF. The CDR3 DNA sequence: TGTGCCAGCAGCTACAGACAGGGGGCGGTCGGGGAGCTGTTTTTT.